Listed below are T cell receptor beta chains from one sample, sequenced in a study of blood T cell repertoires in COVID-19. The data were produced by immunoSEQ multiplex PCR, yet TCRdb's version contains in-frame clones alone and is incomplete. The sample shows about 340,000 clones, about 86% of them seen only once. Sample: PBMCs or T cells enriched from blood (not recorded which). The receptors shown here come from a woman in her 40s with acute COVID-19. Each CDR3 is given with its conserved first and last residue. D genes are given only for firm matches. Clone size is given for some rows only: seen once, a few or many times, or a class if the clone is expanded.

J gene: TRBJ1-5
V gene: TRBV19
clone size: NA
D gene: NA
CDR3 DNA: TGTGCCAGTAGTATAGGAGGGAGTAGCAATCAGCCCCAGCATTTT
CDR3 protein: CASSIGGSSNQPQHF

J gene: TRBJ1-2
V gene: TRBV3-1/TRBV3-2
clone size: NA
D gene: TRBD1
CDR3 DNA: TGTGCCAGCAGCCAACGGTTAGGACAGGGTGACTACACCTTC
CDR3 protein: CASSQRLGQGDYTF

J gene: TRBJ2-1
V gene: TRBV6-5
clone size: NA
D gene: NA
CDR3 DNA: TGTGCCAGCAGTTACTCGGTCGGACAAGTCAATGAGCAGTTCTTC
CDR3 protein: CASSYSVGQVNEQFF

J gene: TRBJ1-1
V gene: TRBV5-1
clone size: NA
D gene: NA
CDR3 DNA: TGCGCCAGCAGCCACGGTGTGAACACTGAAGCTTTCTTT
CDR3 protein: CASSHGVNTEAFF

J gene: TRBJ1-3
V gene: TRBV11-2
clone size: once
D gene: TRBD1
CDR3 DNA: TGTGCCAGCAGCTCCACGGGACAGAGCTCTGGAAACACCATATATTTT
CDR3 protein: CASSSTGQSSGNTIYF

J gene: TRBJ1-1
V gene: TRBV24-1
clone size: NA
D gene: NA
CDR3 DNA: TGTGCCAAGAATAGCAGTTACACTGAAGCTTTCTTT
CDR3 protein: CAKNSSYTEAFF

J gene: TRBJ1-2
V gene: TRBV7-8
clone size: NA
D gene: TRBD1
CDR3 DNA: TGTGCCAGCAGCTTACTTACAGGGGTCAACTATGGCTACACCTTC
CDR3 protein: CASSLLTGVNYGYTF

J gene: TRBJ2-6
V gene: TRBV10-1
clone size: many
D gene: TRBD1
CDR3 DNA: TGCGCCAGTCCGGACAGGGAAGACTCTGGGGCCAACGTCCTGACTTTC
CDR3 protein: CASPDREDSGANVLTF

J gene: TRBJ2-2
V gene: TRBV6-6
clone size: NA
D gene: NA
CDR3 DNA: TGTGCCAGCAGTTACGGCTACACCGGGGAGCTGTTTTTT
CDR3 protein: CASSYGYTGELFF

J gene: TRBJ1-2
V gene: TRBV2
clone size: few
D gene: NA
CDR3 DNA: TGTGCCAGCAAGGTGAGGCAGCATATGGACTACACCTTC
CDR3 protein: CASKVRQHMDYTF

J gene: TRBJ1-4
V gene: TRBV19
clone size: NA
D gene: TRBD1
CDR3 DNA: TGTGCCAGTAATCGCGGGACAGGAGGTGAAAAACTGTTTTTT
CDR3 protein: CASNRGTGGEKLFF

J gene: TRBJ1-1
V gene: TRBV5-3
clone size: NA
D gene: NA
CDR3 DNA: TGTGCCAGAAGCTTGGGGTCGGGAACGCCTGAAGCTTTCTTT
CDR3 protein: CARSLGSGTPEAFF

J gene: TRBJ2-1
V gene: TRBV27
clone size: NA
D gene: TRBD2
CDR3 DNA: TGTGCCAGCAGCCGGACTAGCGGGAGGGCCGAGTTGGATGAGCAGTTCTTC
CDR3 protein: CASSRTSGRAELDEQFF

J gene: TRBJ2-2
V gene: TRBV4-2
clone size: NA
D gene: TRBD1
CDR3 DNA: TGTGCCAGCAGCCAGACAGGGGAATATCCGGACACCGGGGAGCTGTTTTTT
CDR3 protein: CASSQTGEYPDTGELFF

J gene: TRBJ1-5
V gene: TRBV27
clone size: NA
D gene: NA
CDR3 DNA: TGTGCCAGCAGTTTATGGGGCAGCAATCAGCCCCAGCATTTT
CDR3 protein: CASSLWGSNQPQHF

J gene: TRBJ1-5
V gene: TRBV28
clone size: NA
D gene: TRBD1
CDR3 DNA: TGTGCCAGCAGTCCGGCCGGGACAGGGAGTCAGCCCCAGCATTTT
CDR3 protein: CASSPAGTGSQPQHF

J gene: TRBJ1-3
V gene: TRBV6-5
clone size: NA
D gene: NA
CDR3 DNA: TGTGCCAGCAGCCGCGGCCGGTTCGGAAACACCATATATTTT
CDR3 protein: CASSRGRFGNTIYF

J gene: TRBJ2-3
V gene: TRBV10-3
clone size: NA
D gene: TRBD2
CDR3 DNA: TGTGCCATCAGTGAGTCTACACTAGCGGGGGGGCCGCGTTCGCAGTATTTT
CDR3 protein: CAISESTLAGGPRSQYF

J gene: TRBJ2-5
V gene: TRBV7-2
clone size: NA
D gene: TRBD2
CDR3 DNA: TGTGCCAGCAGCCGCCCGGGGGAGGGAGAGACCCAGTACTTC
CDR3 protein: CASSRPGEGETQYF

J gene: TRBJ1-2
V gene: TRBV5-1
clone size: once
D gene: NA
CDR3 DNA: TGCGCCAGCAGCTTGCAAGGAGGCGGGGAGAGTGGCTACACCTTC
CDR3 protein: CASSLQGGGESGYTF

J gene: TRBJ2-1
V gene: TRBV7-9
clone size: NA
D gene: NA
CDR3 DNA: TGTGCCAGCAGCCCGACAGGACCCAATGAGCAGTTCTTC
CDR3 protein: CASSPTGPNEQFF

J gene: TRBJ2-5
V gene: TRBV7-6
clone size: NA
D gene: NA
CDR3 DNA: TGTGCCAGCAGCTTAGTAGGCAGCTTGAGGGAGACCCAGTACTTC
CDR3 protein: CASSLVGSLRETQYF

J gene: TRBJ1-1
V gene: TRBV5-1
clone size: NA
D gene: NA
CDR3 DNA: TGCGCCAGCAGCTTAGTCCCCAGGAACACTGAAGCTTTCTTT
CDR3 protein: CASSLVPRNTEAFF

J gene: TRBJ1-4
V gene: TRBV28
clone size: NA
D gene: NA
CDR3 DNA: TGTGCCAGCAGGCGGGGGGCTGAAAAACTGTTTTTT
CDR3 protein: CASRRGAEKLFF